This passage covers 3 T cell receptor beta chains from one sample sequenced in a study of T cell responses to AZD1222 COVID-19 vaccine. The data were produced by immunoSEQ multiplex PCR, yet TCRdb's version contains in-frame clones alone and is incomplete. The profile shows approximately 220,000 clones, under 95% of them singletons. Sequencing was performed on peripheral blood, taken on day 0 of MenACWY control vaccination. These TCRs come from an adult in good health.

The chain couples TRBV5-1 to TRBJ2-5, with D perhaps matching TRBD2 (6 bases). V shed 7 bases and J shed 4 bases, with 20 bases lying between them. The germline gives CDR1 SGHRS, CDR2 YFSETQ. This CDR3 is 15 amino acids long. The CDR3 DNA follows: TGCGCCAGCTCCCTCGCCACTAGCCTCGTAGAGACCCAGTACTTC. It yields the protein CASSLATSLVETQYF.

This rearrangement joins TRBV5-6 to TRBJ2-1, with TRBD2 matching over 7 bases. This CDR3 region has 16 residues. Unmatched junction bases numbered 9, after V lost 3 bases and J lost 3 bases. CDR1 is SGHDT, CDR2 YYEEEE, per germline. CDR3 region: CASSWETKRGYNEQFF. CDR3 DNA: TGTGCCAGCAGCTGGGAAACGAAGCGGGGCTACAATGAGCAGTTCTTC.

This CDR3 reads CASSRGTGDQPQHF. The DNA for the CDR3 is TGTGCCAGCAGCCGGGGGACAGGGGATCAGCCCCAGCATTTT. This chain uses TRBV4-2 with TRBJ1-5; 10 bases map to TRBD1. The CDR3 extends over 14 amino acids. The germline V gene has CDR1 LGHNA and CDR2 YNFKEQ. Losses at the gene ends were 4 bases for V and 5 bases for J; bases not matched to a gene: 2.